This T cell receptor beta chain stems from a study of CD8 T cells in Susac syndrome. The control participants were healthy donors, and these controls were matched with respect to both age and sex. Negative magnetic isolation gave CD8+ and CD4+ cells; FACS enriched CD8+ TEMRA. Random hexamers served to reverse transcribe about 0.5 to 1 ug RNA. An immunoSEQ multiplex PCR generated amplified TCR beta CDR3 products spanning 54 Vbeta and 13 Jbeta. From the immunoSEQ multiplex PCR reads, TCRdb called clonotypes with MiXCR, one entry per CDR3 protein. The sample has under 200,000 distinct CDR3 sequences, over 85% seen once; the top ten hold roughly 0.1%. From germline, CDR1 is KGHDR and CDR2 SFDVKD. The CDR3 length is 13 residues. Trimming pared 7 bases from V and 0 bases from J, leaving 6 bases between.

This TCR was sampled from a human donor in good health. The chain carries TRBV24-1 and TRBJ1-5, with D perhaps TRBD1 (5 bases). Sequencing was performed on CD4+ T cells from PBMCs. The CDR3 nucleotides read TGTGCCACCAGACAGGATAGCAATCAGCCCCAGCATTTT. It codes for CATRQDSNQPQHF.